Shown below are 16 T cell receptor beta chains from a single sample sequenced in a study of control samples from healthy donors and cancer patients (dated by TCRdb to the early 2020s). The method was the immunoSEQ multiplex PCR assay. The table comes from immuneACCESS by way of TCRdb, which keeps in-frame sequences with V and J called. Part of the clones is missing from these tables; in studies checked, under half for an unresolved V gene and the rest for unknown reasons. The sample table lists fewer than 120,000 clones, roughly 90% of them with a count of one. The ten largest clones add up to roughly 3.5% of the sample. Sequenced material: PBMCs. The receptors shown here come from a woman aged 55-70 years with lung cancer.

This chain connects TRBV28 to TRBJ2-3; D gene uncertain. Trimming took 3 bases from V and 3 from J, leaving 4 bases between them. This CDR3 spans 12 amino acids. Looked up from germline, CDR1 is MDHEN and CDR2 is SYDVKM. The CDR3 nucleotides read TGTGCCAGCAGTTTTAGAACAGATACGCAGTATTTT. Translating gives CASSFRTDTQYF.

The gene calls are TRBV7-9 and TRBJ2-5; possibly TRBD1 for D (6 bases). The CDR3 consists of 14 residues. Germline-derived CDR1 and CDR2 are SEHNR and FQNEAQ (reference sequence). Trimming left V 1 base short and J 5 bases short, with 11 bases between. The chain's CDR3 is CASSLGRGDETQYF. The CDR3 nucleotides read TGTGCCAGCAGCTTAGGCAGGGGCGACGAGACCCAGTACTTC. The full variable domain, with the rest looked up from reference TRBV7-9 and TRBJ2-5, is DTGVSQNPRHKITKRGQNVTFRCDPISEHNRLYWYRQTLGQGPEFLTYFQNEAQLEKSRLLSDRFSAERPKGSFSTLEIQRTEQGDSAMYLCASSLGRGDETQYFGPGTRLLVL.

This clone occurred once. The rearrangement joins TRBV6-5 to TRBJ2-1, with a tentative D call TRBD1 (5 bases). Trimming pared 6 bases from V and 16 bases from J, leaving 19 bases between. This CDR3 comprises 12 residues. The germline V gene has CDR1 MNHEY and CDR2 SVGAGI. CDR3 DNA: TGTGCCAGCAGCTCTGGACCAGGGTTGGCCTTCTTC. Its translation: CASSSGPGLAFF.

The J gene is TRBJ1-2, the V gene TRBV6-2 or TRBV6-3, with D hard to call. Trimming removed 4 bases at V and 0 bases at J, with 6 bases between. Germline CDR1 MNHEY, CDR2 SVGEGT. The CDR3 has 13 amino acids. The CDR3 loop reads CASSFYANYGYTF. The CDR3 DNA sequence: TGTGCCAGCAGTTTTTACGCTAACTATGGCTACACCTTC.

This chain's CDR3 is CASSKGVRRPEAFF. The CDR3 bases are TGTGCCAGCAGTAAAGGGGTCCGTCGGCCTGAAGCTTTCTTT. The chain employs TRBV28 and TRBJ1-1, with D tentatively TRBD1 (5 bases). V shed 5 bases and J shed 6 bases, with 16 bases lying between them. Germline loops: CDR1 MDHEN, CDR2 SYDVKM. There are 14 residues in the CDR3.

This clone has just one count. The chain carries TRBV5-4 and TRBJ2-7, with D perhaps matching TRBD2 (5 bases). V lost 1 base and J 0 bases, leaving 11 bases between the germline ends. Germline lookup yields CDR1 SGHNT and CDR2 YYREEE (reference sequence). The CDR3 consists of 15 residues. The CDR3 is CASSLIGRGSYEQYF. CDR3 bases: TGTGCCAGCAGCTTGATTGGGAGAGGCTCCTACGAGCAGTACTTC.

The chain joins TRBV18 to TRBJ2-7; TRBD2 matches 13 bases. Unmatched junction bases numbered 23, after V lost 3 bases and J lost 0 bases. CDR1 is KGHSH, CDR2 LQKENI, per germline. The CDR3 extends over 23 amino acids. This chain's CDR3 is CASSPRPITVGLAGAFPSYEQYF. As DNA, the CDR3 is TGTGCCAGCTCACCCAGACCGATAACGGTCGGACTAGCGGGGGCGTTTCCCTCCTACGAGCAGTACTTC.

J is TRBJ2-1 and V is TRBV6-5, with TRBD2 matching over 10 bases. J lost 9 bases, V lost 4 bases, and 6 bases had no gene match. CDR1 is MNHEY and CDR2 is SVGAGI in the germline V gene. The CDR3 loop spans 14 amino acids. CDR3 nucleotides: TGTGCCAGCAGTTTATGGACTAGCGGTGGTGAGCAGTTCTTC. Protein: CASSLWTSGGEQFF.

This chain joins TRBV19 and TRBJ2-5; the D is unclear. The CDR3 spans 14 residues. Between the trimmed V and J ends, which lost 2 bases and 5 bases, there was a span of 12 bases. CDR1 and CDR2 (germline): LNHDA, SQIVND (reference sequence). The DNA of the CDR3 is TGTGCCAGTAGTATATCGGGCGGACGGGAGACCCAGTACTTC. It codes for CASSISGGRETQYF.

The chain joins TRBV10-3 to TRBJ1-2; the D is unclear. CDR3 length equals 13 residues. With 0 bases removed from V and 2 bases from J, the gap between germline ends came to 4 bases. Germline V CDR1 and CDR2: ENHRY, SYGVKD. CDR3 loop: CAISESENYGYTF. CDR3 bases: TGTGCCATCAGTGAGTCTGAGAACTATGGCTACACCTTC.

This clone was counted a single time. This chain links TRBV30 with TRBJ2-2; a weak D match, TRBD1 (6 bases). CDR1 and CDR2 from the germline V gene are GTSNPN and SVGIG (reference sequence). The CDR3 extends over 14 amino acids. V lost 4 bases, J lost 3 bases, and 12 bases lay in between. CDR3 DNA: TGTGCCTGGACGACAGGACCATACACCGGGGAGCTGTTTTTT. Encoded protein: CAWTTGPYTGELFF.

This sequence joins TRBV7-8 and TRBJ1-3; TRBD1 agrees at 8 bases. Per germline, CDR1 SGHVS and CDR2 FQNEAQ. Trimming took 5 bases from V and 4 from J; bases not matched to a gene: 10. The length of the CDR3 is 16 residues. CDR3 loop: CASSQSPTGEGNTIYF. The CDR3 bases are TGTGCCAGCAGCCAATCCCCGACAGGGGAGGGAAACACCATATATTTT.

The J gene is TRBJ2-1, the V gene TRBV5-4; 11 bases map to TRBD1. Germline CDR1 and CDR2: SGHNT and YYREEE (reference sequence). V dropped 1 base and J dropped 9; count of bases not matched to a gene: 6. The CDR3 totals 15 residues. CDR3 in amino acids: CASSLIGQGAGEQFF. CDR3 nucleotides: TGTGCCAGCAGCTTGATTGGACAGGGGGCCGGTGAGCAGTTCTTC.

The chain has TRBV18 and TRBJ2-1; D is perhaps TRBD1 or TRBD2 (5 bases each). The germline V gene encodes CDR1 KGHSH and CDR2 LQKENI. This CDR3 contains 14 residues. Trimming shortened V by 1 base and J by 8 bases, and 12 bases separated the two germline ends. CDR3 residues: CASSPLAQGDEQFF. For the CDR3, the DNA is TGTGCCAGCTCACCACTAGCGCAGGGCGATGAGCAGTTCTTC. Combining the CDR3 with reference TRBV18 and TRBJ2-1 gives the whole variable domain NAGVMQNPRHLVRRRGQEARLRCSPMKGHSHVYWYRQLPEEGLKFMVYLQKENIIDESGMPKERFSAEFPKEGPSILRIQQVVRGDSAAYFCASSPLAQGDEQFFGPGTRLTVL.

Notes on this clone: At the DNA level, this CDR3 is encoded by other sequences in the same sample as well. The V call is TRBV25-1, the J call TRBJ1-1; D remains unclear. The CDR3 contains 11 residues. Germline CDR1 and CDR2: MGHDK and SYGVNS. Trimming took off 6 bases at V and 1 base at J, with 3 bases between the two ends. CDR3 sequence reads: CASSRNTEAFF. The CDR3, as DNA: TGTGCCAGCAGCCGGAACACTGAAGCTTTCTTT.

About this clone: The junction differs from germline at one of its ends, possibly a read error. The genes are TRBV11-3 and TRBJ1-1, with a tentative D call TRBD1 (5 bases). Germline CDR1 and CDR2: SGHNT and YENEEA. The CDR3 runs 15 residues. CDR3 in DNA: TGTGCCAGCAGCCTAGATCAGGGTTCGGATACTGAAGCTTTCTTT. As protein: CASSLDQGSDTEAFF. Looking up the rest from reference TRBV11-3 and TRBJ1-1 gives the full variable domain: EAGVVQSPRYKIIEKKQPVAFWCNPISGHNTLYWYLQNLGQGPELLIRYENEEAVDDSQLPKDRFSAERLKGVDSTLKIQPAELGDSAVYLCASSLDQGSDTEAFFGQGTRLTVV.